In this sample, the clone carrying this T cell receptor (beta chain) turned up once. What it recognizes is unknown. One junction end does not reproduce the germline sequence, and a read error may be involved. This sample is drawn from a study of T cells in Graves' hyperthyroidism and ophthalmopathy. Uncontrolled infection, other autoimmune disease, pregnancy or lactation disqualified patients from enrolment. Orbital computed tomography, thyroid ultrasound, serum thyroxine and TRAb, and clinical symptoms together informed the diagnoses. Fresh peripheral blood, 10 ml, was the source of the PBMCs. CDR3 length: 12 amino acids. Researchers took RNA transcripts and amplified the TCR beta CDR3 regions from them. Researchers ran a first-round RT-PCR on the TCR CDR3 using the HTBI primer set. TCRdb re-derived calls from the multiplex PCR reads in MiXCR, one entry per CDR3 protein. The sample holds about 710,000 distinct CDR3 sequences; 16% are singletons and the top ten take approximately 8.4%.

Study-wide findings and caveats: Among clonotypes expanded in thyroid above 0.001, most were also found in blood.

Sequenced sample: blood. This clonotype was obtained from a man aged 18 to 29 with Graves' hyperthyroidism. This chain joins TRBV12-3 or TRBV12-4 and TRBJ1-5; the D is unclear. CDR3 DNA sequence: TGTGCCAGCACTCACAGTAATCAGCCCCCGCATTTT. As protein: CASTHSNQPPHF.